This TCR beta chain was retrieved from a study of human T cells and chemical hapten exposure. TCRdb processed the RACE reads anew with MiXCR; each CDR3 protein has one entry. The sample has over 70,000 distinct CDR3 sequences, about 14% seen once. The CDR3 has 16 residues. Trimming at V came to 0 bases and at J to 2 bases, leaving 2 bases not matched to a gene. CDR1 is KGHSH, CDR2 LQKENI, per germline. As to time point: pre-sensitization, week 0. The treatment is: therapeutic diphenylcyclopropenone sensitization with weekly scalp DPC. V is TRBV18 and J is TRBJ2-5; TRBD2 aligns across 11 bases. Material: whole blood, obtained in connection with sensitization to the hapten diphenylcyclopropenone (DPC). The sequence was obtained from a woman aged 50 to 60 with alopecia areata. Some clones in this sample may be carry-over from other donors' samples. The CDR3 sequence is CASSPPTSGGQETQYF. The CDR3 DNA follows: TGTGCCAGCTCACCACCTACTAGCGGGGGTCAAGAGACCCAGTACTTC.